The 10 T cell receptor beta chains below come from one sample, sequenced in a study of T cell responses to AZD1222 COVID-19 vaccine. TCRdb keeps only in-frame clones here, not all; method: immunoSEQ multiplex PCR. The table has about 89,000 clones, about 89% seen once. Material: peripheral blood, obtained 28 days after the second AZD1222 dose. These receptors originate from an adult who received the AZD1222 COVID-19 vaccine.

The chain joins TRBV15 to TRBJ1-5; no clear D. The V end lost 0 bases, the J end lost 1 base, and 7 bases lay between the germline ends. The CDR3 runs 15 residues. Germline CDR1 and CDR2: LNHNV and YYDKDF (reference sequence). The CDR3 sequence: CATSRDQTSNQPQHF. CDR3 DNA sequence: TGTGCCACCAGCAGAGATCAGACCAGCAATCAGCCCCAGCATTTT.

The chain recombines TRBV9 with TRBJ2-3; D unclear. Germline-derived CDR1 and CDR2 are SGDLS and YYNGEE. Between the trimmed V and J ends, which lost 3 bases and 6 bases, there was a span of 5 bases. This CDR3 has 11 amino acids. CDR3 in amino acids: CASSAGDTQYF. The CDR3 DNA follows: TGTGCCAGCAGCGCCGGGGATACGCAGTATTTT.

The J gene is TRBJ2-7, the V gene TRBV6-5, with no clear D. This CDR3 comprises 15 residues. Trimming removed 0 bases from V and 0 bases from J, with 9 bases in between. The germline V gene has CDR1 MNHEY and CDR2 SVGAGI. The CDR3 loop is CASSYSTISSYEQYF. The DNA of the CDR3 is TGTGCCAGCAGTTACTCGACAATTAGCTCCTACGAGCAGTACTTC.

The genes are TRBV12-3 or TRBV12-4 and TRBJ1-2, with TRBD1 as a possible D gene (5 bases). Trimming pared 5 bases from V and 6 bases from J, leaving 13 bases between. The CDR3 covers 13 residues. The CDR3 bases are TGTGCCAGCAGTACGGGACCATTGCATGGCTACACCTTC. It yields the protein CASSTGPLHGYTF.

V usage is TRBV6-5 and J usage is TRBJ1-3; D is undetermined. Trimming removed 5 bases from V and 4 bases from J, with 6 bases in between. Germline lookup yields CDR1 MNHEY and CDR2 SVGAGI. This CDR3 is 12 amino acids long. The CDR3 spells CASSTLGNTIYF. CDR3 DNA: TGTGCCAGCAGTACGTTGGGAAACACCATATATTTT.

The chain uses TRBV2 and TRBJ1-2; TRBD1 aligns across 12 bases. CDR1 is SNHLY, CDR2 FYNNEI, per germline. The trim removed 6 bases at V and 0 bases at J, leaving 11 bases unmatched. The length of the CDR3 is 18 residues. The CDR3 loop is CASRGPEGQGATNYGYTF. CDR3 sequence (DNA): TGTGCCAGCAGAGGACCAGAGGGACAGGGGGCAACTAACTATGGCTACACCTTC. The whole variable domain, filled in from reference TRBV2 and TRBJ1-2, reads EPEVTQTPSHQVTQMGQEVILRCVPISNHLYFYWYRQILGQKVEFLVSFYNNEISEKSEIFDDQFSVERPDGSNFTLKIRSTKLEDSAMYFCASRGPEGQGATNYGYTFGSGTRLTVV.

The chain joins TRBV2 to TRBJ2-5; 8 bases map to TRBD1. Germline CDR1 is SNHLY and CDR2 is FYNNEI. The CDR3 contains 14 residues. With V trimmed by 4 bases and J by 1 base, 2 bases remained unmatched. The CDR3 nucleotides are TGTGCCAGCAGTGGGGACAGGACCCAAGAGACCCAGTACTTC. Residues: CASSGDRTQETQYF.

V usage is TRBV3-1 (or the pseudogene TRBV3-2) and J usage is TRBJ2-2; 7 positions agree with TRBD1. Per germline, CDR1 LGHDT and CDR2 YNNKEL (reference sequence). CDR3 length: 14 residues. V was pared by 2 bases and J by 5 bases, with 2 bases of the junction left unmatched. The CDR3 region has the DNA TGTGCCAGCAGCCAAAACAGGGGTACCGGGGAGCTGTTTTTT. It is translated as CASSQNRGTGELFF.

This clone was seen just once. The V gene is TRBV2, the J gene TRBJ2-7; D perhaps matches TRBD2 (6 bases). The CDR3 consists of 15 residues. Trimming stripped 4 bases from V and 4 bases from J, with 17 bases between. Germline assignment: CDR1 SNHLY and CDR2 FYNNEI. In nucleotides, the CDR3 is TGTGCCAGCAGTGGGAGGGACGCCGAAGGGTACGAGCAGTACTTC. Translation gives CASSGRDAEGYEQYF.

The rearrangement joins TRBV19 to TRBJ1-2; tentative D call: TRBD1 (6 bases). This CDR3 contains 13 residues. From germline, CDR1 is LNHDA and CDR2 SQIVND (reference sequence). Trimming left V 6 bases short and J 2 bases short, with 10 bases between. CDR3 DNA: TGTGCCAGTAGCCCGGACAGAAACTATGGCTACACCTTC. It encodes CASSPDRNYGYTF.